The 5 T cell receptor beta chains given below trace back to one sample, sequenced in a study of blood T cell repertoires in COVID-19. Generated by immunoSEQ multiplex PCR, the TCRdb table keeps only in-frame clones and is missing some. The sample contains approximately 340,000 clones, approximately 90% of which appear only once. The specimen sequenced was PBMCs or T cells enriched from blood (not recorded which). All receptors derive from a woman between 40 and 55 years old who had been exposed to COVID-19.

The gene calls are TRBV9 and TRBJ2-2; possible D gene TRBD2, 5 bases. The V gene lost 3 bases and the J gene lost 6 bases, with 15 bases spanning the gap. Per the germline V gene, CDR1 is SGDLS and CDR2 is YYNGEE. The CDR3 runs 15 residues. The CDR3 sequence: CASSGGQVSSGELFF. The CDR3 DNA reads as TGTGCCAGCAGCGGAGGGCAGGTTTCGTCCGGGGAGCTGTTTTTT.

The chain is built from TRBV19 and TRBJ1-1, with 8 bases aligning to TRBD1. Unmatched junction bases numbered 6, after V lost 6 bases and J lost 3 bases. CDR1 is LNHDA, CDR2 SQIVND, per germline (reference sequence). This CDR3 region has 14 residues. CDR3 sequence reads: CASRDRGRDTEAFF. The DNA of the CDR3 is TGTGCCAGTAGAGACAGGGGACGGGACACTGAAGCTTTCTTT.

This chain joins TRBV2 and TRBJ1-1, with 8 bases identical to TRBD1. Trimming cost V 8 bases and J 5 bases; bases outside gene matches: 13. There are 15 residues in the CDR3. CDR1 SNHLY and CDR2 FYNNEI come from the germline V gene. CDR3 in DNA: TGTGCCAGCCGCGAGTCAGGACAGGGCTGGACTGAAGCTTTCTTT. It specifies CASRESGQGWTEAFF.

The chain uses TRBV10-3 and TRBJ2-1; 8 bases match TRBD2. This CDR3 contains 14 residues. Germline V lookup: CDR1 ENHRY, CDR2 SYGVKD. Germline trimming cut 3 bases from V and 7 bases from J; bases unmatched to any gene: 5. The CDR3 DNA follows: TGTGCCATCAGTGAAGCGGGAGTAGGGAATGAGCAGTTCTTC. This encodes CAISEAGVGNEQFF.

The V and J genes are TRBV5-5 and TRBJ2-7; the match to TRBD1 covers 8 bases. Germline loops: CDR1 SGHKS, CDR2 YYEKEE (reference sequence). This CDR3 region has 15 residues. V lost 4 bases to trimming and J lost 3 bases; unmatched junction nucleotides: 9. The CDR3 sequence is CASSDRDRSHYEQYF. The CDR3 nucleotides are TGTGCCAGCAGCGACCGGGACAGGAGCCACTACGAGCAGTACTTC.